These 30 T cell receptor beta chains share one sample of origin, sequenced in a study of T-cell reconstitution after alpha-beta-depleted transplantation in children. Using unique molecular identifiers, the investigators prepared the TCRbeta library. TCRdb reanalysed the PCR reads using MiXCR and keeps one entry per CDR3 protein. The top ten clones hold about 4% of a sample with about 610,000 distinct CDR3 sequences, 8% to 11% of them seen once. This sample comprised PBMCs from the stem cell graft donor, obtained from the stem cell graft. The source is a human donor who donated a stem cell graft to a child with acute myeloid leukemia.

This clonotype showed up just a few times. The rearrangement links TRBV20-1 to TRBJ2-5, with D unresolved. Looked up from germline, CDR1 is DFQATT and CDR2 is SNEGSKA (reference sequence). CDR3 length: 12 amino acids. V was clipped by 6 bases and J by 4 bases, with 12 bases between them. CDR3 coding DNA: TGCAGTGCCCATACCGCGCCAGAGACCCAGTACTTC. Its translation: CSAHTAPETQYF.

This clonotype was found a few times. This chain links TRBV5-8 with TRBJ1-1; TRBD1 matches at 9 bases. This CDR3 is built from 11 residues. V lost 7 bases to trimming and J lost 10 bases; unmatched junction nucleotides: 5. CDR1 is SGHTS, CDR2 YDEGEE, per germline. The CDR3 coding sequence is TGTGCCAGCCTGAGGACAGGGGTAGCTTTCTTT. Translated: CASLRTGVAFF.

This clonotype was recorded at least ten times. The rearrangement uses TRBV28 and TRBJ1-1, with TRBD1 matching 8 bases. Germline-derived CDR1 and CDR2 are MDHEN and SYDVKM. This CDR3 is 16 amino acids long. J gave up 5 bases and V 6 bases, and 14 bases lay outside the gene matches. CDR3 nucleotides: TGTGCCAGCAGCCCCGCCCAGGGGGCAGGTGGGACTGAAGCTTTCTTT. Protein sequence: CASSPAQGAGGTEAFF.

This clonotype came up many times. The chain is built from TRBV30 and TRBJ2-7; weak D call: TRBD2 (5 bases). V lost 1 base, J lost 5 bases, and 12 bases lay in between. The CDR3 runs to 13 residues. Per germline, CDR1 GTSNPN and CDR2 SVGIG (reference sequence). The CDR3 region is CAWSASEGNEQYF. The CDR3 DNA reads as TGTGCCTGGAGTGCATCTGAGGGCAACGAGCAGTACTTC.

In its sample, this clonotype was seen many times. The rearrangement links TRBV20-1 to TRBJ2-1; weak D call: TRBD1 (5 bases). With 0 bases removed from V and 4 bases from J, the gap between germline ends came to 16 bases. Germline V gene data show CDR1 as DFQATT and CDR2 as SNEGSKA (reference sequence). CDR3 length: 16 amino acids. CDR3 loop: CSARDWGGSIYNEQFF. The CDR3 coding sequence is TGCAGTGCTAGAGATTGGGGCGGAAGTATTTACAATGAGCAGTTCTTC.

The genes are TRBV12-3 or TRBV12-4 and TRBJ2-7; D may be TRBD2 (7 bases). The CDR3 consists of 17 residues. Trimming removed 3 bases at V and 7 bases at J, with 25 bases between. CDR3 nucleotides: TGTGCCAGCAGTTTCAAGTTGGGGGGGCAGGGGCCGAGGGAGCAGTACTTC. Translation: CASSFKLGGQGPREQYF.

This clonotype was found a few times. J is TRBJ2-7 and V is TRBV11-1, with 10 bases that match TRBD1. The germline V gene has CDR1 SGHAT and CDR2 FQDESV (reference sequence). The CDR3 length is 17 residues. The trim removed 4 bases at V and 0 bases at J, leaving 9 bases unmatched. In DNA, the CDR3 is TGTGCCAGCAGCTCCCGGGACAGGGGCCTTAGCTCCTACGAGCAGTACTTC. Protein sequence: CASSSRDRGLSSYEQYF. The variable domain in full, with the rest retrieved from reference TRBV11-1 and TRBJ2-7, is EAEVAQSPRYKITEKSQAVAFWCDPISGHATLYWYRQILGQGPELLVQFQDESVVDDSQLPKDRFSAERLKGVDSTLKIQPAELGDSAMYLCASSSRDRGLSSYEQYFGPGTRLTVT.

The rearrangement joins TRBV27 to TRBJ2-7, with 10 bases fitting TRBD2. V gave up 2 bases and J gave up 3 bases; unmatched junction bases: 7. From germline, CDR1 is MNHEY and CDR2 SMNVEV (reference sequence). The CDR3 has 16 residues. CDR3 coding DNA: TGTGCCAGCAGTTTAGTGTCGGCTAGCGGGAGCTACGAGCAGTACTTC. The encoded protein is CASSLVSASGSYEQYF.

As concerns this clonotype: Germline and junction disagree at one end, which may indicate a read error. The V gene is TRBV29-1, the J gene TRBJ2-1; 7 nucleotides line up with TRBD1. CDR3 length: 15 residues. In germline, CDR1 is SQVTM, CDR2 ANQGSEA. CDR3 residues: CSVGVDRATYYEQFF. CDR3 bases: TGCAGCGTTGGAGTCGACAGGGCCACCTACTATGAGCAGTTCTTC.

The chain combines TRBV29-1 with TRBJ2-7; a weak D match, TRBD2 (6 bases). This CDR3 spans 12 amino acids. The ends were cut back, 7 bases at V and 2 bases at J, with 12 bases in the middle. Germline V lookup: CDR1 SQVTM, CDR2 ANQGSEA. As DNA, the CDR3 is TGCAGCGCGGGGACTGAGGCCTACGAGCAGTACTTC. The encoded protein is CSAGTEAYEQYF.

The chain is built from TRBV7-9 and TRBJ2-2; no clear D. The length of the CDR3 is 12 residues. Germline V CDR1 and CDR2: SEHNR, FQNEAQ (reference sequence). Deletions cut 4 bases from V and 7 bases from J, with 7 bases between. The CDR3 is CASSSKFGELFF. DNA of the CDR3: TGTGCCAGCAGCTCTAAATTCGGGGAGCTGTTTTTT.

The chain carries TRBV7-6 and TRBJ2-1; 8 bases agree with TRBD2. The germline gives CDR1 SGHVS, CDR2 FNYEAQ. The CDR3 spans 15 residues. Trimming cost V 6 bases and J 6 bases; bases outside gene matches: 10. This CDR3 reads CASSYSGIPPNEQFF. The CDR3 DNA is TGTGCCAGCAGTTATAGCGGGATCCCGCCCAATGAGCAGTTCTTC.

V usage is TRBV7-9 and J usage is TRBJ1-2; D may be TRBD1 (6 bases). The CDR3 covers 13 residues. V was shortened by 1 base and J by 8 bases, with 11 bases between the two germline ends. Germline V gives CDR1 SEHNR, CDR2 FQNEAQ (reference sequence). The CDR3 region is CASSLGPQGGYTF. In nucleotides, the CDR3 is TGTGCCAGCAGCTTAGGACCTCAGGGGGGCTACACCTTC.

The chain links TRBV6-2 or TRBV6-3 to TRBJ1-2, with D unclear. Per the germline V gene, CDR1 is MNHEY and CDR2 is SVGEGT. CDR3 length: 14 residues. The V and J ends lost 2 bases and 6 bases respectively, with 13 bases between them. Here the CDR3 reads CASSYKGRMDGYTF. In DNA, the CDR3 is TGTGCCAGCAGTTACAAGGGCCGAATGGATGGCTACACCTTC.

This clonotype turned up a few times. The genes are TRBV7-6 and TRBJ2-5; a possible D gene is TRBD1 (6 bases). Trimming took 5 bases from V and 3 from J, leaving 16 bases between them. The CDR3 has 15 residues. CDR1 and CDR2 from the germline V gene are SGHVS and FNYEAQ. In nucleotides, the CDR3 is TGTGCCAGCAGCGTACAACAGGGTTTGGAAGAGACCCAGTACTTC. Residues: CASSVQQGLEETQYF.

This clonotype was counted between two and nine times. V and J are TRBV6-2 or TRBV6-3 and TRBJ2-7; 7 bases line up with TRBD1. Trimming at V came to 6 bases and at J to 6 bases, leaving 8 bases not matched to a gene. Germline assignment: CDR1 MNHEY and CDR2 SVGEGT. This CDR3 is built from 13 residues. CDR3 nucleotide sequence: TGTGCCAGCAGGAGAGACAGGGTAGGCGAGCAGTACTTC. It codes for CASRRDRVGEQYF.

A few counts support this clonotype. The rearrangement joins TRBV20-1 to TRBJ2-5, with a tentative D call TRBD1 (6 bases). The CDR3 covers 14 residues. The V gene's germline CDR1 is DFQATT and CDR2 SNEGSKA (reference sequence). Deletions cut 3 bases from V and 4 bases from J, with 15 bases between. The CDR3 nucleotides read TGCAGTGCTAGGGTCGGAGACAGGACAGAGACCCAGTACTTC. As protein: CSARVGDRTETQYF.

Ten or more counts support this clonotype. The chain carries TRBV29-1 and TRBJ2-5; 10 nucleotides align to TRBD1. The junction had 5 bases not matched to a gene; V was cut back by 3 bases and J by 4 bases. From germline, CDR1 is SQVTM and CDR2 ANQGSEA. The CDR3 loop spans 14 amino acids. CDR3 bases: TGCAGCGTTGAGACAGGGGGCCGGGCAGAGACCCAGTACTTC. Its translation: CSVETGGRAETQYF. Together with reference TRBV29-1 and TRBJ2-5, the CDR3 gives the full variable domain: SAVISQKPSRDICQRGTSLTIQCQVDSQVTMMFWYRQQPGQSLTLIATANQGSEATYESGFVIDKFPISRPNLTFSTLTVSNMSPEDSSIYLCSVETGGRAETQYFGPGTRLLVL.

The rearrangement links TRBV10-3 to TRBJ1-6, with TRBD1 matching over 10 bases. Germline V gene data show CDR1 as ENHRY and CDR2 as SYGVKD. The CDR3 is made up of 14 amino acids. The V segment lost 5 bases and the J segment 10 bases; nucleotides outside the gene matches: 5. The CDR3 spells CAISRQGARSPLHF. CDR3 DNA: TGTGCCATCAGTCGACAGGGGGCCCGGTCACCCCTCCACTTT.

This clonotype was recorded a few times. The CDR3 DNA reads as TGCAGCGTTGAAGATTGGTCTAGCGGCTACGAGCAGTACTTC. Amino acid sequence: CSVEDWSSGYEQYF. The rearrangement links TRBV29-1 to TRBJ2-7; 7 positions match TRBD2. J lost 3 bases, V lost 0 bases, and 5 bases had no gene match. The CDR3 covers 14 residues. The germline gives CDR1 SQVTM, CDR2 ANQGSEA.

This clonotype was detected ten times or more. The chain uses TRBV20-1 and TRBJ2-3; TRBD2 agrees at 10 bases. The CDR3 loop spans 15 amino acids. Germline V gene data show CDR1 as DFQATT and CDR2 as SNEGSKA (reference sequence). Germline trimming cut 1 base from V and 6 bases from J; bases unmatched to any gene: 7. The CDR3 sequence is CSARVSGRAVDTQYF. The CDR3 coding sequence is TGCAGTGCTAGAGTGAGCGGGAGGGCCGTGGATACGCAGTATTTT.

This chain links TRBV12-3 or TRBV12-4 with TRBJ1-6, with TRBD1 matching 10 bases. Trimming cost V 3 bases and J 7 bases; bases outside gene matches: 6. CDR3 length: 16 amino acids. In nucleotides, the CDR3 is TGTGCCAGCAGTTTGACAGGGGGCGGCCTAAATTCACCCCTCCACTTT. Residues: CASSLTGGGLNSPLHF.

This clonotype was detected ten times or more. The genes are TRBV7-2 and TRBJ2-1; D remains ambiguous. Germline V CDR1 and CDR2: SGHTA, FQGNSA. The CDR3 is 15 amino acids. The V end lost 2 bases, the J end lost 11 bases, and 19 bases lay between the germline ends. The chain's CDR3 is CASSLNLPPNEKQFF. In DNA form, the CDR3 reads TGTGCCAGCAGCTTAAATTTACCCCCCAATGAAAAGCAGTTCTTC.

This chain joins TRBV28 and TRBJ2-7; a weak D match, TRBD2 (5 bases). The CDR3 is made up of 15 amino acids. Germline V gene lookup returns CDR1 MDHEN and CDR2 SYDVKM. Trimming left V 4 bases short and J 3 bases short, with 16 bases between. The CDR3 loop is CASSSLERRLYEQYF. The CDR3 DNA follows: TGTGCCAGCAGTTCGTTGGAGCGGCGACTCTACGAGCAGTACTTC.

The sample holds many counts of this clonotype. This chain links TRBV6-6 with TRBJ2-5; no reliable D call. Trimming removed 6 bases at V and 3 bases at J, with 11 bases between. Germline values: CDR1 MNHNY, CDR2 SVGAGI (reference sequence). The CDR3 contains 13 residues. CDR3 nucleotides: TGTGCCAGCAGCCTCAGGAAAGAAGAGACCCAGTACTTC. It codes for CASSLRKEETQYF.

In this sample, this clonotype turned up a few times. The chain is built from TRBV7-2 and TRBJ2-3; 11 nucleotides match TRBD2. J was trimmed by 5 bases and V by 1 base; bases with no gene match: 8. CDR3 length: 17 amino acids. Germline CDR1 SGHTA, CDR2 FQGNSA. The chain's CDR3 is CASSLVRLAGKRDTQYF. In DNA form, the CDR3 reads TGTGCCAGCAGCTTAGTCCGACTAGCGGGAAAACGAGATACGCAGTATTTT.

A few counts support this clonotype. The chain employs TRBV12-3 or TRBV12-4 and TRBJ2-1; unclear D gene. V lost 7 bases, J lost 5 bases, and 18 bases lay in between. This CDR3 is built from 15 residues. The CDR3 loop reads CASIPPGRPNNEQFF. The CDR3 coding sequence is TGTGCCAGCATCCCGCCCGGACGGCCTAACAATGAGCAGTTCTTC.

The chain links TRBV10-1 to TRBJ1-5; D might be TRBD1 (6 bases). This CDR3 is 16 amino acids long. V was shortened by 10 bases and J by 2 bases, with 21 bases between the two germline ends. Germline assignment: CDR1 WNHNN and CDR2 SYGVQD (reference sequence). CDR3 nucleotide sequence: TGCGCCATCCTCGGACCAGGGGTGTCCCGCAATCAGCCCCAGCATTTT. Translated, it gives CAILGPGVSRNQPQHF.

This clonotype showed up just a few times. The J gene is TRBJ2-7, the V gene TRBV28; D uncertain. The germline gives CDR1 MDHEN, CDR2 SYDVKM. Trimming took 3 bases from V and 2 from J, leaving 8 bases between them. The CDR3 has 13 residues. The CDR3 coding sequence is TGTGCCAGCAGTTTCCCTCTGACCTACGAGCAGTACTTC. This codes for CASSFPLTYEQYF.

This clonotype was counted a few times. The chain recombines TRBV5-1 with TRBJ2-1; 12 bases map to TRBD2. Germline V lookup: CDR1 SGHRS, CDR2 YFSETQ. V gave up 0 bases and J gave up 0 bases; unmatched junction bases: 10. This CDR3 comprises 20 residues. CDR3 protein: CASSLALAGGPGRSYNEQFF. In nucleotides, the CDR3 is TGCGCCAGCAGCTTGGCTCTAGCGGGAGGGCCGGGCCGCTCCTACAATGAGCAGTTCTTC.